This T cell receptor beta chain derives from a study of blood T cells in healthy people across ages (dated by TCRdb to the mid-2010s). A note on the overall study: In model experiments, template switching captured roughly one uniquely barcoded TCR beta cDNA molecule for every two T cells. Four age groups were formed from the donors: young (average around 15 years), middle-aged (approximately 40), aged (around 68) and long-lived (roughly 88). The study measured age-related changes in TCR beta repertoire diversity using deep sequencing normalized with unique cDNA molecular identifiers. To avoid experimental bias, donors of different ages were spread randomly across the sequencing lanes. For two donors (one aged 18 to 30 and one aged 80 or older), the study analyzed two additional independent replicas of 1 million unique cDNA reads from the same blood draw. Study-level results and caveats: A strong correlation was found between observed TCR beta diversity and the percentage of naive T cells measured by flow cytometry. Compared with the aged group, the long-lived group had more naive CD4+ T cells, fewer expanded clones and increased TCR diversity, a pattern suggesting age selection. Estimates of total diversity based on one million sequenced T cells were regarded as lower bounds and as underestimates. As age increased, observed TCR beta diversity per million T cells dropped in a roughly linear way, and a significant reduction was already evident by age about 40. Because the CMV infection status of the donors was unknown, age-related changes in expanded clonotypes may potentially have been confounded. Bulk unsorted PBMC profiling prevented conclusive comparison of naive and antigen-experienced compartments.

Its CDR3 holds 14 amino acids, cysteine through phenylalanine. Of the read, only the CDR3 DNA is kept; its 42 bases are in frame from base 1. CDR1 and CDR2 are read off the germline V gene (reference sequence) as LGHDT and YNNKEL. V gives up 0 bases and J gives up 10 bases, and the segment between their germline ends measures 14 bases. Donors were 30 to 45 systemically healthy Caucasian individuals from Russia aged roughly 6 to 100 years. Roughly 11 milliliters of peripheral blood were drawn from each donor into EDTA-treated Vacutainer tubes. Ficoll-Paque density-gradient centrifugation was used to isolate PBMCs, with at least 6.5 million per sample. Trizol reagent was used to extract total RNA from the PBMCs, yielding at least 6 micrograms per sample. For every donor, an aliquot of PBMCs went through flow cytometry to measure the percentages of naive CD45RAhigh/CD27high T cells. Library construction relied on 5' RACE. Instrument used: Illumina HiSeq 2500. The second PCR ran for about 6 to 12 cycles and used a J-beta primer mix along with a sample-barcoded 5' primer. A unique molecular identifier was introduced onto each TCR beta cDNA molecule by a template-switch 5' adaptor carrying 12 random nucleotides. At least 3 million CDR3-containing paired-end reads were obtained from each sample. The Mint cDNA synthesis kit, primed by a TRBC-specific oligonucleotide, was used to synthesize first-strand cDNA from all RNA. Following uracil-DNA glycosylase treatment, a first 18-cycle PCR with universal primers M1SS and BC2_uni_R was performed on all cDNA. The paper's processing steps were these. For normalization, 1 million high-quality reads, each with a distinct molecular identifier, were randomly selected from each sample. Instead of being binned into consensus sequences, reads with shared molecular identifiers were discarded. MiTCR, set to a Q25 quality threshold and the strictest error-elimination algorithm, was used for CDR3 identification, clonotype clustering and error correction. Lower-bound total TCR beta diversity was estimated with a nonparametric unseen species model using Euler transformation. TCRdb reworked the public reads: Q25 trimming with fastp, MiXCR clone assembly, productive beta chains retained. For every CDR3 protein sequence, its rows merge into one entry that carries the most common genes and DNA. In this record, the V and J calls reflect TCRdb's handling and not the investigators' own analysis. The sample table records about 1,800,000 distinct CDR3 sequences; about 30% of these occur just once. The ten largest make up roughly 8.2% of the sample.

The sample holds a few counts of this clonotype. This clone's antigen is unknown. Base qualities are not at hand, and no much larger clone is one base apart. The sequenced sample consisted of blood. The origin of this receptor is a woman aged 25-40 years in good health. The chain couples TRBV3-1 to TRBJ2-3, with the identity of the D gene unclear. The nucleotide sequence is TGTGCCAGCAGCCAAGACCGCAAGACCGAACCGCAGTATTTT. Translated, it gives CASSQDRKTEPQYF.